The 12 T cell receptor beta chains in this list originate from one sample, sequenced in a study of human T cells and chemical hapten exposure. TCRdb reprocessed the RACE reads via MiXCR and lists one record per CDR3 protein. The sample records 90,000 to 110,000 distinct CDR3 sequences, 9% to 9.5% being singletons. Time point denoted: patch test 2, 6 weeks after DPC sensitization. Stated treatment: therapeutic diphenylcyclopropenone sensitization with weekly scalp DPC. This material consisted of whole blood, taken in connection with sensitization to the hapten diphenylcyclopropenone (DPC). These receptors came from a woman aged 35 to 49 with alopecia areata. Some clones in this sample may be carry-over from other donors' samples.

The count of this clonotype is one. The chain links TRBV4-2 to TRBJ1-2; D gene uncertain. V was shortened by 4 bases and J by 12 bases, with 27 bases between the two germline ends. Germline V gives CDR1 LGHNA, CDR2 YNFKEQ. CDR3 size: 16 residues. In nucleotides, the CDR3 is TGTGCCAGCAGCCCAGTAGGTGGCAGTCGGATAGCAGCTAACACCTTC. As protein: CASSPVGGSRIAANTF.

This chain uses TRBV6-6 with TRBJ1-5, with TRBD1 matching 7 bases. J gave up 2 bases and V 4 bases, and 5 bases lay outside the gene matches. This CDR3 is 15 amino acids long. From germline, CDR1 is MNHNY and CDR2 SVGAGI (reference sequence). CDR3 sequence (DNA): TGTGCCAGCAGTTCCGCCGGGACAGGCAATCAGCCCCAGCATTTT. Protein product: CASSSAGTGNQPQHF.

This clonotype has at least ten counts. The chain recombines TRBV7-6 with TRBJ2-3, with 14 positions matching TRBD2. The ends lost 4 bases at V and 9 bases at J; junction bases unmatched: 6. The germline gives CDR1 SGHVS, CDR2 FNYEAQ. The CDR3 contains 15 residues. CDR3: CASSSGTSGGRTQYF. CDR3 nucleotides: TGTGCCAGCAGCTCCGGGACTAGCGGGGGAAGGACGCAGTATTTT.

This clonotype was recorded a few times. The rearrangement uses TRBV6-6 and TRBJ2-7; D unresolved. In germline, CDR1 is MNHNY, CDR2 SVGAGI (reference sequence). The V end was cut by 8 bases, the J end by 7 bases, with 15 bases between. This CDR3 has 12 amino acids. In DNA, the CDR3 is TGTGCCAGCCGTAGTATAGCTAAAGAGCAGTACTTC. This codes for CASRSIAKEQYF.

This clonotype was picked up many times. V and J are TRBV7-3 and TRBJ2-2, with a weak D call TRBD1 (6 bases). The V gene lost 5 bases and the J gene lost 0 bases, with 10 bases spanning the gap. The CDR3 is made up of 15 amino acids. Germline CDR1 is SGHTA and CDR2 is FQGTGA. CDR3 protein: CASSPQGTNTGELFF. In DNA, the CDR3 is TGTGCCAGCAGCCCTCAGGGGACGAACACCGGGGAGCTGTTTTTT. Drawing the rest from reference TRBV7-3 and TRBJ2-2, the complete variable domain is GAGVSQTPSNKVTEKGKYVELRCDPISGHTALYWYRQSLGQGPEFLIYFQGTGAADDSGLPNDRFFAVRPEGSVSTLKIQRTERGDSAVYLCASSPQGTNTGELFFGEGSRLTVL.

This chain uses TRBV30 with TRBJ1-5, with D tentatively TRBD1 (5 bases). Germline CDR1 is GTSNPN and CDR2 is SVGIG (reference sequence). This CDR3 has 14 amino acids. The ends were cut back, 2 bases at V and 6 bases at J, with 14 bases in the middle. CDR3 in DNA: TGTGCCTGGAGTCCTCCCGGGACTAGTCAGCCCCAGCATTTT. Translating it yields CAWSPPGTSQPQHF.

This clonotype was counted ten times or more. The chain recombines TRBV7-3 with TRBJ2-1; no clear D. Germline V lookup: CDR1 SGHTA, CDR2 FQGTGA. V was trimmed by 1 base and J by 0 bases, leaving 7 bases between them. The CDR3 totals 15 residues. The CDR3 DNA sequence: TGTGCCAGCAGCTTAATGGCAGCCTCCTACAATGAGCAGTTCTTC. Encoded protein: CASSLMAASYNEQFF.

The gene calls are TRBV10-2 and TRBJ2-3; 13 bases fit TRBD2. CDR1 and CDR2 (germline): WSHSY, SAAADI. The CDR3 is made up of 13 amino acids. V trimming: 8 bases; J trimming: 14 bases; junction bases outside the gene matches: 10. CDR3 DNA: TGCGCCAGCGGTACTAGCGGGGGGGGAAGGAGGTATTTT. Encoded protein: CASGTSGGGRRYF.

This clonotype appeared many times. The V call is TRBV12-3 or TRBV12-4, the J call TRBJ2-1; no definite D call. V gave up 6 bases and J gave up 10 bases, with 16 bases separating them. The CDR3 has 13 amino acids. CDR3 sequence: CASSPTLGLEQFF. The CDR3 nucleotides read TGTGCCAGCAGCCCTACTCTAGGTCTGGAGCAGTTCTTC.

The sample holds a few counts of this clonotype. The chain joins TRBV4-1 to TRBJ1-2, with D possibly matching TRBD1 (5 bases). CDR3 length: 14 amino acids. The V and J ends lost 1 base and 3 bases respectively, with 9 bases between them. The germline CDR1 and CDR2 sequences are MGHRA and YSYEKL. The DNA of the CDR3 is TGCGCCAGCAGCCAAGGGGGGGGAGACTATGGCTACACCTTC. It translates to CASSQGGGDYGYTF.

V is TRBV4-3 and J is TRBJ2-7, with 8 nucleotides matching TRBD1. The V and J ends lost 2 bases and 2 bases, in that order; junction bases with no gene match: 11. Germline lookup yields CDR1 LGHNA and CDR2 YSLEER. The CDR3 runs 17 residues. The CDR3 coding sequence is TGCGCCAGCAGCCAAAGGATTGCGGGACAGGTCCCCTACGAGCAGTACTTC. It translates to CASSQRIAGQVPYEQYF.

This clonotype was seen a handful of times. V usage is TRBV30 and J usage is TRBJ1-3; a weak D match, TRBD1 (6 bases). This CDR3 comprises 13 residues. V was cut by 4 bases and J by 6 bases, with 13 bases left in between. Per the germline V gene, CDR1 is GTSNPN and CDR2 is SVGIG (reference sequence). In nucleotides, the CDR3 is TGTGCCTGGACAGGGGATACTGAAAACACCATATATTTT. Residues: CAWTGDTENTIYF. Supplemented by reference TRBV30 and TRBJ1-3, the full variable domain reads SQTIHQWPATLVQPVGSPLSLECTVEGTSNPNLYWYRQAAGRGLQLLFYSVGIGQISSEVPQNLSASRPQDRQFILSSKKLLLSDSGFYLCAWTGDTENTIYFGEGSWLTVV.